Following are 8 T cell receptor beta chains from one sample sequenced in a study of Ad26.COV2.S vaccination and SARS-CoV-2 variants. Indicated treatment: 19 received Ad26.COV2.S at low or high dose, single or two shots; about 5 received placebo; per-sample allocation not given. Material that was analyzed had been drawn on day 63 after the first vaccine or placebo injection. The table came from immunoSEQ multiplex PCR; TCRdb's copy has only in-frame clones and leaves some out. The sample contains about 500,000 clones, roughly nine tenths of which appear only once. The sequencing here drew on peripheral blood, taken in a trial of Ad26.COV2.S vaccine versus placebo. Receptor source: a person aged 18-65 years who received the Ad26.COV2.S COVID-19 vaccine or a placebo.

The CDR3 DNA follows: TGTGCCAGTAGGGCGGGAGGGCCCTACGAGCAGTACTTC. Protein: CASRAGGPYEQYF. The V call is TRBV6-5, the J call TRBJ2-7, with TRBD2 identical over 9 bases. From germline, CDR1 is MNHEY and CDR2 SVGAGI. J gave up 2 bases and V 9 bases, and 5 bases lay outside the gene matches. The CDR3 is 13 residues long.

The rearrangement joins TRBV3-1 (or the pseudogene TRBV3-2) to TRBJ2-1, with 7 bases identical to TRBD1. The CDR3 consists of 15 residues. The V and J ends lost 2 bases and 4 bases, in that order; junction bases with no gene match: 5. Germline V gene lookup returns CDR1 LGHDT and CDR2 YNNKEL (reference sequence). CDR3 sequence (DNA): TGTGCCAGCAGCCAAAGGGACAGAGCGTACAATGAGCAGTTCTTC. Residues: CASSQRDRAYNEQFF.

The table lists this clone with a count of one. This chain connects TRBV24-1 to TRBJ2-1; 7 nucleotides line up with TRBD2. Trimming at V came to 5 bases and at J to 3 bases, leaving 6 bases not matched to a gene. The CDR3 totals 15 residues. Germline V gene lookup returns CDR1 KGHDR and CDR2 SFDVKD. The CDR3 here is CATSARGEFYNEQFF. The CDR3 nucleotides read TGTGCCACCAGTGCTCGGGGGGAGTTCTACAATGAGCAGTTCTTC.

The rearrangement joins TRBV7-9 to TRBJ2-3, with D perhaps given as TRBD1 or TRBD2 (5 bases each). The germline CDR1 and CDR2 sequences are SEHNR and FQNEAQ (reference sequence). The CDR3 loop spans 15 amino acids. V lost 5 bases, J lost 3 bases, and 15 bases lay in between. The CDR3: CASSPGVGLTDTQYF. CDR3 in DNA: TGTGCCAGCAGCCCCGGGGTGGGGCTGACAGATACGCAGTATTTT.

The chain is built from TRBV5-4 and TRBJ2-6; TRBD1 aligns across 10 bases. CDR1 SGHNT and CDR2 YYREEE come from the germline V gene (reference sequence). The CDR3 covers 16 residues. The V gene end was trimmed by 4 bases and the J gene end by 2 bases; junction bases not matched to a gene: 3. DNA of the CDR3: TGTGCCAGCAGCCAAGGGACAGGGGCTGGGGCCAACGTCCTGACTTTC. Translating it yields CASSQGTGAGANVLTF. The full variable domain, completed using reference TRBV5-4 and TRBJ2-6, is ETGVTQSPTHLIKTRGQQVTLRCSSQSGHNTVSWYQQALGQGPQFIFQYYREEENGRGNFPPRFSGLQFPNYSSELNVNALELDDSALYLCASSQGTGAGANVLTFGAGSRLTVL.

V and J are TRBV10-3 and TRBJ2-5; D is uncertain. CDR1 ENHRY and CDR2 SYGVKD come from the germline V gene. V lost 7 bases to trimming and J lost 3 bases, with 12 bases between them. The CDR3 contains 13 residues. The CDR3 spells CAIKASVKETQYF. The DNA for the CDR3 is TGTGCCATCAAAGCGTCGGTCAAAGAGACCCAGTACTTC.

CDR3 DNA sequence: TGTGCCAGCAGCGGAAGGACAGGGGGCAACGAGCAGTACTTC. It translates to CASSGRTGGNEQYF. The chain links TRBV7-2 to TRBJ2-7; 11 nucleotides line up with TRBD1. The CDR3 has 14 residues. V dropped 5 bases and J dropped 5; count of bases not matched to a gene: 5. Germline V gene lookup returns CDR1 SGHTA and CDR2 FQGNSA.

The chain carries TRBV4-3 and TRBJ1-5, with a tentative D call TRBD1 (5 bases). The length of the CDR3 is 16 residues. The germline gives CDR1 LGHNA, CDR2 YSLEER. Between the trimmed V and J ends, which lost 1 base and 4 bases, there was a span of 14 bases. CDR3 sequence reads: CASSQGREVRNQPQHF. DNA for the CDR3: TGCGCCAGCAGCCAAGGCAGGGAGGTACGTAATCAGCCCCAGCATTTT.